This passage covers 8 T cell receptor beta chains from one sample sequenced in a study of cytomegalovirus exposure and HLA in healthy donors. Using immunoSEQ multiplex PCR, the repertoire was profiled, and TCRdb retains in-frame clones only, with some absent. The sample contains about 43,000 clones, about 90% of which appear only once. Sequenced: PBMCs. Receptor source: a man between 18 and 35 years old in good health and CMV-seronegative.

V usage is TRBV6-1 and J usage is TRBJ1-2; 11 bases line up with TRBD1. This CDR3 is built from 17 residues. Germline V CDR1 and CDR2: MNHNS, SASEGT. The junction had 14 bases not matched to a gene; V was cut back by 5 bases and J by 6 bases. CDR3 loop: CASSKDRDRGSVDGYTF. CDR3 DNA sequence: TGTGCCAGCAGTAAAGACCGGGACAGGGGGTCCGTCGATGGCTACACCTTC.

In this sample, this clone turned up once. The rearrangement links TRBV27 to TRBJ1-5; possibly TRBD1 for D (6 bases). This CDR3 has 17 residues. V was pared by 2 bases and J by 2 bases, with 16 bases between. Germline lookup yields CDR1 MNHEY and CDR2 SMNVEV (reference sequence). The CDR3 DNA sequence: TGTGCCAGCAGTTTACAGGGGAGGGTCGATGGCAATCAGCCCCAGCATTTT. This encodes CASSLQGRVDGNQPQHF.

The rearrangement links TRBV4-2 to TRBJ1-1; no firm D call. Germline values: CDR1 LGHNA, CDR2 YNFKEQ. Between the trimmed V and J ends, which lost 5 bases and 8 bases, there was a span of 15 bases. The CDR3 extends over 13 amino acids. CDR3 DNA sequence: TGTGCCAGCAGCTTATTTAGTGCGCTAGAAGCTTTCTTT. Amino acid sequence: CASSLFSALEAFF.

This chain uses TRBV2 with TRBJ1-5; no definite D call. V lost 3 bases to trimming and J lost 0 bases, with 12 bases between them. The CDR3 runs to 16 residues. Per germline, CDR1 SNHLY and CDR2 FYNNEI. The CDR3 bases are TGTGCCAGCAGTGACCGGTCGAGGAATAGCAATCAGCCCCAGCATTTT. It specifies CASSDRSRNSNQPQHF.

The chain carries TRBV2 and TRBJ2-5, with 10 bases that match TRBD2. The V gene end was trimmed by 4 bases and the J gene end by 5 bases; junction bases not matched to a gene: 10. The CDR3 covers 16 residues. The germline V gene has CDR1 SNHLY and CDR2 FYNNEI. The CDR3: CASSVGLAGEKETQYF. The CDR3 nucleotides read TGTGCCAGCAGTGTAGGGCTAGCGGGAGAAAAGGAGACCCAGTACTTC.

This chain connects TRBV5-1 to TRBJ1-1; 11 bases map to TRBD1. The CDR3 consists of 15 residues. CDR1 and CDR2 from the germline V gene are SGHRS and YFSETQ. The J segment lost 5 bases and the V segment lost 4 bases, leaving 7 bases of the junction unmatched. CDR3 in amino acids: CASSPDRGLLTEAFF. CDR3 nucleotide sequence: TGCGCCAGCAGCCCGGACAGGGGGCTTTTGACTGAAGCTTTCTTT.

This rearrangement joins TRBV5-1 to TRBJ2-3, with D perhaps matching TRBD1 (5 bases). The length of the CDR3 is 15 residues. Germline CDR1 SGHRS, CDR2 YFSETQ. V dropped 0 bases and J dropped 1 base, with 9 bases sitting between them. CDR3 nucleotide sequence: TGCGCCAGCAGCTTGGGTAGGGGCGGCACAGATACGCAGTATTTT. It encodes CASSLGRGGTDTQYF. Full variable domain (remainder filled in from reference TRBV5-1 and TRBJ2-3): KAGVTQTPRYLIKTRGQQVTLSCSPISGHRSVSWYQQTPGQGLQFLFEYFSETQRNKGNFPGRFSGRQFSNSRSEMNVSTLELGDSALYLCASSLGRGGTDTQYFGPGTRLTVL.

This chain connects TRBV28 to TRBJ1-5; D gene unclear. The CDR3 sequence is 15 residues long. V lost 6 bases and J lost 7, with 19 bases in between. Germline CDR1 and CDR2: MDHEN and SYDVKM. CDR3 nucleotide sequence: TGTGCCAGCAGACCAAGCACATTATCCGGGCAGCCCCAGCATTTT. It is translated as CASRPSTLSGQPQHF.